This T cell receptor (beta chain) was obtained from a study of blood T cell repertoires in COVID-19. About the study: Donors in the United States, Italy and Spain gave samples during acute or convalescent COVID-19. The analysed material was cDNA or gDNA that came from T cells, B-cell-depleted T cells, or PBMCs.

In its sample, this clone was seen once. Authors' methods: For nucleated cells, counts were estimated from reference gene primer amplification. Using immunoSEQ multiplex PCR, the repertoire was profiled, and TCRdb retains in-frame clones only, with some absent. V, J and clone size were drawn from that table, and D and trimming were deduced from the DNA. Of about 75,000 clones listed, around 89% are singletons. V lost 1 base to trimming and J lost 4 bases, with 10 bases between them. The germline CDR1 and CDR2 sequences are LGHDT and YNNKEL (reference sequence). The CDR3 runs to 14 residues. V gene TRBV3-1 (or the pseudogene TRBV3-2) combines with J gene TRBJ1-1; D gene uncertain. The sequencing input was peripheral blood. This receptor was obtained from a woman in her 70s with acute or convalescent COVID-19. The CDR3 DNA is TGTGCCAGCAGCCAAGCCATGACGGGCACTGAAGCTTTCTTT. It yields the protein CASSQAMTGTEAFF.